The source of this T cell receptor beta chain is a study of blood T cell repertoires in COVID-19. TCRdb's table, derived via immunoSEQ multiplex PCR, lists solely in-frame clones and lacks some. The sample has hundreds of thousands of clones; around nine tenths are singletons. V dropped 5 bases and J dropped 7 bases, with 15 bases sitting between them. The CDR3 is made up of 15 amino acids. The V gene's germline CDR1 is MRHNA and CDR2 SNTAGT. This clone appeared once. The sequencing input was PBMCs or T cells enriched from blood (not recorded which). This chain connects TRBV6-4 to TRBJ1-6; a weak D match, TRBD1 (5 bases). The receptor's source is a man in his 60s who had recovered from COVID-19. CDR3 protein: CASSREGIGNSPLHF. As DNA, the CDR3 is TGTGCCAGCAGTAGGGAGGGGATAGGGAATTCACCCCTCCACTTT.